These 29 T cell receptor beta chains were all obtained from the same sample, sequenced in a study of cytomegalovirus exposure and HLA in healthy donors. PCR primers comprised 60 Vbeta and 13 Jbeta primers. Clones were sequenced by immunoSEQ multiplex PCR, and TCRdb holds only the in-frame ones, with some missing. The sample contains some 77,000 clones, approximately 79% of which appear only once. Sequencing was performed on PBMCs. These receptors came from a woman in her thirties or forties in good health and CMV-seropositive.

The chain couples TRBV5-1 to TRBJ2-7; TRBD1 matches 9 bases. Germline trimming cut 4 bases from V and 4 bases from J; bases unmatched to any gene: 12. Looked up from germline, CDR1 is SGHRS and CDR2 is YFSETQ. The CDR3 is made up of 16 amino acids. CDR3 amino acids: CASSIKPGQGLYEQYF. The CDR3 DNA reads TGCGCCAGCAGCATTAAACCGGGACAGGGTCTATACGAGCAGTACTTC. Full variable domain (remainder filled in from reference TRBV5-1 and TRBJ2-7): KAGVTQTPRYLIKTRGQQVTLSCSPISGHRSVSWYQQTPGQGLQFLFEYFSETQRNKGNFPGRFSGRQFSNSRSEMNVSTLELGDSALYLCASSIKPGQGLYEQYFGPGTRLTVT.

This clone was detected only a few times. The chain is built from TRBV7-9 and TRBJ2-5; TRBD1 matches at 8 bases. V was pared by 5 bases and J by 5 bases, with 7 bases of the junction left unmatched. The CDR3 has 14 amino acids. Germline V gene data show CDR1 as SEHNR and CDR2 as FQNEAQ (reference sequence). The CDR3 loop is CASSADRGLETQYF. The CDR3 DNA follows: TGTGCCAGCAGCGCTGACAGGGGTTTGGAGACCCAGTACTTC.

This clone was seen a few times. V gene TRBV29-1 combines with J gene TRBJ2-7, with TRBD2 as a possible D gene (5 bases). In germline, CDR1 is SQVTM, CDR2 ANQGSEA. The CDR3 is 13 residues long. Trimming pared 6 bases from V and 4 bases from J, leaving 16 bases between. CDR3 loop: CSVGAASAYEQYF. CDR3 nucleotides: TGCAGCGTGGGAGCTGCCAGTGCATACGAGCAGTACTTC.

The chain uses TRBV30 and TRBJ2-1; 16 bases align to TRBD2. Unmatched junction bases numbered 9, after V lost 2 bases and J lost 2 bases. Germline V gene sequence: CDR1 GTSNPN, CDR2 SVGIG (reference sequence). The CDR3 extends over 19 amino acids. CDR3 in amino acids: CAWSLAGLAGGHPYNEQFF. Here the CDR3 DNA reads TGTGCCTGGAGTCTCGCGGGACTAGCGGGAGGGCACCCCTACAATGAGCAGTTCTTC.

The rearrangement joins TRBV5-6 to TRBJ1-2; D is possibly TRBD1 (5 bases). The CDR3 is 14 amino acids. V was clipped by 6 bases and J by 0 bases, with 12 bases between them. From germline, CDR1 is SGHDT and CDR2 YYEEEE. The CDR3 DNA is TGTGCCAGCACCCCCTTGACAGCTAACTATGGCTACACCTTC. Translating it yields CASTPLTANYGYTF. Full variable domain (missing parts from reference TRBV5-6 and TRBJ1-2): DAGVTQSPTHLIKTRGQQVTLRCSPKSGHDTVSWYQQALGQGPQFIFQYYEEEERQRGNFPDRFSGHQFPNYSSELNVNALLLGDSALYLCASTPLTANYGYTFGSGTRLTVV.

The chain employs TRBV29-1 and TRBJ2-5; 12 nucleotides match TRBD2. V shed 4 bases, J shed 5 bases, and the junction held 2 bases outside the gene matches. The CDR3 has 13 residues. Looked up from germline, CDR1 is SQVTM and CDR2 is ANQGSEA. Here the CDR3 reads CSVGLAGGETQYF. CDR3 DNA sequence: TGCAGCGTTGGGCTAGCGGGGGGGGAGACCCAGTACTTC. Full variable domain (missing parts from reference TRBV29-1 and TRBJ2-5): SAVISQKPSRDICQRGTSLTIQCQVDSQVTMMFWYRQQPGQSLTLIATANQGSEATYESGFVIDKFPISRPNLTFSTLTVSNMSPEDSSIYLCSVGLAGGETQYFGPGTRLLVL.

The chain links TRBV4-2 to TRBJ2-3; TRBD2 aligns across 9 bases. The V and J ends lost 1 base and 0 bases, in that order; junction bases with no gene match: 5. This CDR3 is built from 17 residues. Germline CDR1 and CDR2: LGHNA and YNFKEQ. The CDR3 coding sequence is TGTGCCAGCAGCCAAGGGGCCGGGACTAGCAGCACAGATACGCAGTATTTT. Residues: CASSQGAGTSSTDTQYF.

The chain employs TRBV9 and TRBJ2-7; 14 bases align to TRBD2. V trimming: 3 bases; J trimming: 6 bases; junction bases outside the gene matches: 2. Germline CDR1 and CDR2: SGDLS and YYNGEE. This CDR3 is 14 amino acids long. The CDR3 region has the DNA TGTGCCAGCAGCGGGGGACTAGCGGGAGCCGAGCAGTACTTC. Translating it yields CASSGGLAGAEQYF.

CDR3 sequence (DNA): TGTGCCAGCAGCGAACGACTAGCGGGGGACAATGAGCAGTTCTTC. Residues: CASSERLAGDNEQFF. This chain joins TRBV5-8 and TRBJ2-1; 12 nucleotides agree with TRBD2. The trim removed 4 bases at V and 5 bases at J, leaving 4 bases unmatched. The CDR3 consists of 15 residues. Germline loops: CDR1 SGHTS, CDR2 YDEGEE.

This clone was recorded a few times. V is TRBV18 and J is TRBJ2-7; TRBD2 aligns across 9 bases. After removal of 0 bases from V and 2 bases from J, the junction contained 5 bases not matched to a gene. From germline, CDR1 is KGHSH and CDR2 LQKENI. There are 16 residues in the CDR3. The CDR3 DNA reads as TGTGCCAGCTCACCACCCCTCGGCGGGAGGGCCTACGAGCAGTACTTC. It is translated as CASSPPLGGRAYEQYF.

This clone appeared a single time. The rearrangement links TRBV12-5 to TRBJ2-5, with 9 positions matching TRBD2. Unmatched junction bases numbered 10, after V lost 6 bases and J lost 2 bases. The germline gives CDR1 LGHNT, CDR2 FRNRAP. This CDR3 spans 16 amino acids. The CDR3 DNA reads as TGTGCTAGTGGGGCTAGCGGGGTCCTGATTCAAGAGACCCAGTACTTC. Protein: CASGASGVLIQETQYF.

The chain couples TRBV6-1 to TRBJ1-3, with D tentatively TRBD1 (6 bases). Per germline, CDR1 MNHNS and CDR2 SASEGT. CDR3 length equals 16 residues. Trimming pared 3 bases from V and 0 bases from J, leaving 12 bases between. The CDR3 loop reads CASSETGSRSGNTIYF. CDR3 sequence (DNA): TGTGCCAGCAGTGAGACAGGCTCCCGCTCTGGAAACACCATATATTTT.

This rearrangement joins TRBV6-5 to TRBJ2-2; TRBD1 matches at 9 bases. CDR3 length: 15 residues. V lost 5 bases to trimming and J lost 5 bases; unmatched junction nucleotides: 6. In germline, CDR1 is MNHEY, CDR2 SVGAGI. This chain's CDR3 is CASSPGQGRTGELFF. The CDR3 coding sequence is TGTGCCAGCAGTCCCGGACAGGGGAGAACCGGGGAGCTGTTTTTT.

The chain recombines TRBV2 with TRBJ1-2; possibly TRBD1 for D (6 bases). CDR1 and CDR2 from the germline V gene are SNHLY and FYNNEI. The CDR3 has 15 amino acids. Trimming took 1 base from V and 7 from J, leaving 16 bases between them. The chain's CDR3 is CASSEGTAQILGYTF. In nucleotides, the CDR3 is TGTGCCAGCAGTGAAGGGACAGCTCAAATACTTGGCTACACCTTC.

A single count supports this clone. The CDR3 loop reads CASRTSGNPVDEQFF. The CDR3 bases are TGCGCCAGCAGGACTAGCGGGAACCCCGTCGATGAGCAGTTCTTC. V gene TRBV5-1 combines with J gene TRBJ2-1, with TRBD2 matching 11 bases. Germline V gives CDR1 SGHRS, CDR2 YFSETQ. V lost 5 bases to trimming and J lost 8 bases; unmatched junction nucleotides: 9. There are 15 residues in the CDR3.

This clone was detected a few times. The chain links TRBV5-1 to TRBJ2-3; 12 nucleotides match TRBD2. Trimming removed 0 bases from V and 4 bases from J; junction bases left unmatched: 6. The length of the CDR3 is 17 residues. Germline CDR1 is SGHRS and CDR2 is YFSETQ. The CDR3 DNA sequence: TGCGCCAGCAGCTTGGGTTGGGGACTAGCGGGTTCAGATACGCAGTATTTT. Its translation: CASSLGWGLAGSDTQYF.

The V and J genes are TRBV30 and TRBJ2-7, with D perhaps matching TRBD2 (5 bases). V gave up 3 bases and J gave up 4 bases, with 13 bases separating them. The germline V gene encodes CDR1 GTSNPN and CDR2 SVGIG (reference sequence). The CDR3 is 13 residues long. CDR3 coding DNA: TGTGCCTGGAGCCGGACTGTATTGTACGAGCAGTACTTC. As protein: CAWSRTVLYEQYF.

CDR3 residues: CASSWTGDTEAFF. As DNA, the CDR3 is TGCGCCAGCAGCTGGACAGGGGACACTGAAGCTTTCTTT. The chain couples TRBV5-1 to TRBJ1-1; 9 nucleotides align to TRBD1. CDR3 length: 13 residues. J lost 3 bases, V lost 3 bases, and 0 bases had no gene match. Germline CDR1 and CDR2: SGHRS and YFSETQ. The variable domain in full, completed from reference TRBV5-1 and TRBJ1-1, reads KAGVTQTPRYLIKTRGQQVTLSCSPISGHRSVSWYQQTPGQGLQFLFEYFSETQRNKGNFPGRFSGRQFSNSRSEMNVSTLELGDSALYLCASSWTGDTEAFFGQGTRLTVV.

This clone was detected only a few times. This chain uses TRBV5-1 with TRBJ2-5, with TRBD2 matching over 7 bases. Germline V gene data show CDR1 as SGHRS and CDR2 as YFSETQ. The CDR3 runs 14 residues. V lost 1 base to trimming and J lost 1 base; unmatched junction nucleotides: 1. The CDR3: CASSLWGGQETQYF. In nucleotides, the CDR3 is TGCGCCAGCAGCTTGTGGGGGGGCCAAGAGACCCAGTACTTC.

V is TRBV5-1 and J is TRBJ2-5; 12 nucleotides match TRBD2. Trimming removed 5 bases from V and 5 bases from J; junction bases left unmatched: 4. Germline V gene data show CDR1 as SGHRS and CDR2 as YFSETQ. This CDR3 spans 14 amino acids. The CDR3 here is CASSRGTSGETQYF. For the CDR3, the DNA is TGCGCCAGCAGTCGGGGGACTAGCGGGGAGACCCAGTACTTC. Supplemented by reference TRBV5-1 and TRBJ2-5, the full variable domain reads KAGVTQTPRYLIKTRGQQVTLSCSPISGHRSVSWYQQTPGQGLQFLFEYFSETQRNKGNFPGRFSGRQFSNSRSEMNVSTLELGDSALYLCASSRGTSGETQYFGPGTRLLVL.

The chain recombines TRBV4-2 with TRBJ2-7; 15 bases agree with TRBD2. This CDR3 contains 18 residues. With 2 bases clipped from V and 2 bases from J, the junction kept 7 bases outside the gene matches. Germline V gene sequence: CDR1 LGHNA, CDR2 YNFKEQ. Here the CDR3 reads CASSQPGLAGGITYEQYF. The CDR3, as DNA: TGTGCCAGCAGCCAACCGGGACTAGCGGGAGGAATTACCTACGAGCAGTACTTC.

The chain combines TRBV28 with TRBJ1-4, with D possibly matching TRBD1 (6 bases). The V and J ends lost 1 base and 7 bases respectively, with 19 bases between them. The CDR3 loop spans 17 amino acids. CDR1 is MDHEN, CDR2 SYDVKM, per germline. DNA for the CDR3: TGTGCCAGCAGTTTATCCGGACCGGGACATCTAACTGAAAAACTGTTTTTT. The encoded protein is CASSLSGPGHLTEKLFF.

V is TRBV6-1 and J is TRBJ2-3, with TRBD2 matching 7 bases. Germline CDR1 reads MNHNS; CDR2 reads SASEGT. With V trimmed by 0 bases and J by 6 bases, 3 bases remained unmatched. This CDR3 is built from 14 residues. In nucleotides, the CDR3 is TGTGCCAGCAGTGAAGCGCGGGGGTACGATACGCAGTATTTT. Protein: CASSEARGYDTQYF.

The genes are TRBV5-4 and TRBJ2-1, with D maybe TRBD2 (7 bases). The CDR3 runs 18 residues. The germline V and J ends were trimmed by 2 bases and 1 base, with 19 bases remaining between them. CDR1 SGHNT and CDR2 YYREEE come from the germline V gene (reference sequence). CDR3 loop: CASSFGGGGLGSYNEQFF. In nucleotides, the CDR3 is TGTGCCAGCAGCTTCGGAGGCGGGGGCTTGGGATCCTACAATGAGCAGTTCTTC.

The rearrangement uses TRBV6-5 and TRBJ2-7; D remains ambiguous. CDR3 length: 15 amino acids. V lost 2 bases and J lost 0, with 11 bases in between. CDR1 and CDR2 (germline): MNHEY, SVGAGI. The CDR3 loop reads CASSYVPLSSYEQYF. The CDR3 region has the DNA TGTGCCAGCAGTTACGTACCCCTGAGCTCCTACGAGCAGTACTTC.

In DNA, the CDR3 is TGTGCCAGCACCATCCGACAGGCAAATGGCTACACCTTC. This gives the protein CASTIRQANGYTF. The V gene is TRBV7-2, the J gene TRBJ1-2; possible D gene TRBD1, 6 bases. The germline V and J ends were trimmed by 7 bases and 6 bases, with 15 bases remaining between them. CDR1 is SGHTA, CDR2 FQGNSA, per germline. CDR3 size: 13 residues.

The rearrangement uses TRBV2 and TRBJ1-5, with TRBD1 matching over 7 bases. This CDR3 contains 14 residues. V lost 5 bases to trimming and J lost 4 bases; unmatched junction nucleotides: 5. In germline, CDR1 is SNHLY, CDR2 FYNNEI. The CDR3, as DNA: TGTGCCAGCAGTCGATCAGGGGGAAATCAGCCCCAGCATTTT. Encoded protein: CASSRSGGNQPQHF.

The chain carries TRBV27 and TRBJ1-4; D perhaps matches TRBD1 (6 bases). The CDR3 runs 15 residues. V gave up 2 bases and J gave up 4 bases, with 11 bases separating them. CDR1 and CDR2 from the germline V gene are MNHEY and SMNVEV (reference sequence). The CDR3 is CASSLGQPLNEKLFF. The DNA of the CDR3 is TGTGCCAGCAGTTTAGGACAGCCACTTAATGAAAAACTGTTTTTT.

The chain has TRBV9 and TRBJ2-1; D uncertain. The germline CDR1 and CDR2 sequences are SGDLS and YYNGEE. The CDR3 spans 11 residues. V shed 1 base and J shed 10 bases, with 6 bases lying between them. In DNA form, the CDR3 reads TGTGCCAGCAGCGTATTAGAAGAGCAGTTCTTC. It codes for CASSVLEEQFF.